This TCR beta chain stems from a study of T cells in women clearing cervical HPV infection (dated by TCRdb to 2016 to 2019). Regarding the complete study: The cases were fewer than 30 women with histologically confirmed HPV16-related CIN3 or worse, and 2 of these cases were invasive cancers. The controls were 25 or so women whose single incident HPV16 infection cleared within 12 months with no development of precancer or cancer. Blood from cases was collected at the visit where the lesion was first found, while blood from controls was collected once the infection could no longer be detected. For cases, the median interval between lesion detection and blood sampling was about 150 days, with an interquartile range of roughly 80 to 200 days. HLA typing was available for only a few women, so HLA type could not be excluded as a confounder. An exploratory proof-of-principle case-control study, nested within the Guanacaste HPV Natural History Study in Costa Rica, was conducted to compare TCR repertoires across cervical HPV16 outcomes. Cases and controls were matched on age within five years and on year of sample collection. Median age was about 32 years in cases versus roughly 37 in controls, and baseline characteristics did not differ significantly. The parent cohort enrolled roughly 9,400 women aged 18 or older in Guanacaste, Costa Rica, in about 1993 to 1994 and followed the women for more than six years. Five blinded duplicates per group were added as quality controls, so that 60 or so samples were obtained: 50 or so participants and 10 replicates.

Every participant had a single incident cervical HPV16 infection, and prevalent HPV16 infections were excluded. Cervical HPV DNA was detected with MY09/MY11 PCR, and genotyping was done by dot-blot hybridization. Around 16 mL of heparinized blood was centrifuged, after which the buffy coat was aliquoted, frozen at -30 degrees C, and then stored at -80 degrees C. QIAGEN kits were used to extract genomic DNA from the buffy coat specimens. About this clone: This clone's antigen is unknown. Read sequence stops 3 residues before the CDR3 end, and the germline J gene provides the missing end.

Results the study describes overall, beyond this receptor: Because of the cross-sectional design, the study could not determine whether the associations came before infection or resulted from infection, and neither effector/memory subsets nor HPV-specific T cells were isolated. Significantly higher TCR repertoire richness was observed in CIN3+ cases than in controls across sequencing depths, whereas no difference in evenness was found. Random forest classifiers that combined richness and V gene abundances separated cases from controls with an estimated AUC of about 0.8. Lower TRBV6-7 relative abundance was observed in cases than in controls (around 0.1% versus 0.15%; Bonferroni P = 0.0008). Because T-cell numbers per sample were unknown, differences in richness could reflect varying T-cell content rather than repertoire biology.

TCR beta CDR3 regions were amplified by multiplex PCR from an average of roughly 1,200 ng genomic DNA per sample using the immunoSEQ assay. The assay corrected primer bias using a complete synthetic TCR repertoire to establish an amplification baseline. The amplicons were sequenced using the Illumina platform. Per the original workflow: Sequences were error-corrected by clustering with frequency ratios and a modified nearest-neighbor algorithm and were then analyzed in the immunoSEQ Analyzer with IMGT gene definitions. At each rarefaction depth, TCR richness and evenness were averaged across 20 rarefaction repeats, and any sample with fewer sequences than the depth was left out. Relative abundances of V, D and J genes were compared between groups using Wilcoxon rank sum tests, with FDR correction applied. Blinded duplicates gave an intraclass correlation of roughly 95% for TCR richness and an average of around 76% across 66 gene segments. TCRdb re-hosts the immuneACCESS table, in-frame sequences only. Its copies lack some clones; in the studies checked, an unresolved V gene accounts for under half of them, and the cause for the rest is not known. That table supplies the V and J calls and clone size; D and trimming were determined from the DNA. This sample's listing comprises fewer than 25,000 clones. The ten largest clones represent about 5% of the sample.

The germline V gene sets CDR1 to MNHEY and CDR2 to SVGEGT. CDR3 length: 14 amino acids, cysteine to phenylalanine. The DNA covers only part of the CDR3, 33 bases in frame from base 1. V lost 0 bases and J lost 5 bases; the stretch between them is 10 bases long. The sequenced sample was blood buffy coat. The chain is encoded by TRBV6-2 or TRBV6-3 joined to TRBJ2-5, with the D gene tentatively TRBD1 or TRBD2, based on 5 matching bases in each. This sequence was found in a woman aged 18-70 years with a cervical HPV16 infection that either progressed to CIN3+ or cleared (not recorded which). CDR3 loop: CASSYSRGVETQYF. Incomplete CDR3 DNA: TGTGCCAGCAGTTACTCAAGAGGGGTCGAGACC.